This T cell receptor beta chain was captured in a study of CD8 T cells in Susac syndrome. Reverse transcription of about 0.5 to 1 ug RNA was carried out with random hexamers. MiXCR, applied by TCRdb to the immunoSEQ multiplex PCR reads, yields one record per CDR3 protein. The table records approximately 190,000 distinct CDR3 sequences, approximately 95% of them present only once. The CDR3 consists of 14 residues. V was clipped by 5 bases and J by 6 bases, with 16 bases between them. Per germline, CDR1 SGHTA and CDR2 FQGNSA. Material: CD8+ T cells from PBMCs. The TCR originated in a human donor with Susac syndrome. This sequence joins TRBV7-2 and TRBJ1-1, with D unclear. The CDR3 spells CASSVRSGMAEAFF. The CDR3 bases are TGTGCCAGCAGCGTCCGATCGGGTATGGCTGAAGCTTTCTTT.